This T cell receptor (beta chain) was captured by sequencing in a study of T cell responses to AZD1222 COVID-19 vaccine. Sequenced by immunoSEQ multiplex PCR; TCRdb stores in-frame clones only, minus some. The table records over 110,000 clones, approximately 92% of them present only once. Notes on the study in general: Increases in Spike-specific TCR breadth and depth were seen after two AZD1222 doses. Baseline serostatus was positive in only six or seven AZD1222 recipients.

V was clipped by 2 bases and J by 0 bases, with 11 bases between them. The germline CDR1 and CDR2 sequences are KGHSH and LQKENI. This CDR3 spans 16 amino acids. This clone was recorded only once. As yet, its antigen is unknown. The V and J genes are TRBV18 and TRBJ1-3; D is perhaps TRBD1 (5 bases). The starting material was peripheral blood, obtained on day 0 of AZD1222 vaccination. This clonotype was obtained from an adult in good health. Here the CDR3 reads CASSPSGTGSGNTIYF. The DNA for the CDR3 is TGTGCCAGCTCACCATCCGGGACGGGCTCTGGAAACACCATATATTTT.